This T cell receptor (beta chain) was captured by sequencing in a study of radiotherapy plus CTLA-4 blockade in lung cancer. Notes on the study in general: Expansion of tumor-derived TCR clones was observed in blood after radiotherapy plus ipilimumab.

This CDR3 contains 14 residues. After removal of 5 bases from V and 0 bases from J, the junction contained 2 bases not matched to a gene. From germline, CDR1 is SEHNR and CDR2 FQNEAQ (reference sequence). TCRdb's table, derived via immunoSEQ multiplex PCR, lists solely in-frame clones and lacks some. The data show about 46,000 clones, 79% seen once. This clone occurred a few times. Its antigen is still unknown. The TCR was taken from a human donor with non-small cell lung cancer who had a complete response to radiotherapy plus ipilimumab. The chain uses TRBV7-9 and TRBJ1-2, with 8 positions matching TRBD1. The starting material was peripheral blood, obtained from a patient treated with radiotherapy plus ipilimumab. In DNA form, the CDR3 reads TGTGCCAGCAGCGGACAGGGTTCTAACTATGGCTACACCTTC. Translated: CASSGQGSNYGYTF.